The 24 T cell receptor beta chains in this list originate from one sample, sequenced in a study of Ad26.COV2.S vaccination and SARS-CoV-2 variants (dated by TCRdb to 2020 to 2022). Library method: the immunoSEQ multiplex PCR assay. TCRdb provides this immuneACCESS table in a form limited to in-frame rearrangements. Some clones are lacking; in checked studies, under half of them reflect an unresolved V gene, and why the rest are absent is not known. Recorded for this sample are hundreds of thousands of clones; 90% of them occurred a single time. The top ten clonotypes cover 12% of the sample. Sample treatment or condition, as interpreted from the label and publication: roughly 18 received Ad26.COV2.S at low or high dose, single or two shots; about 5 received placebo; per-sample allocation not given. Repertoires of vaccine and placebo recipients were sequenced from samples collected on day 63 after the first injection.

Sample: peripheral blood, taken in a trial of Ad26.COV2.S vaccine versus placebo. These receptor sequences come from a person aged 18-65 years who received the Ad26.COV2.S COVID-19 vaccine or a placebo.

V and J are TRBV5-4 and TRBJ2-2, with unresolved D. Trimming took off 7 bases at V and 0 bases at J, with 13 bases between the two ends. Germline values: CDR1 SGHNT, CDR2 YYREEE (reference sequence). The CDR3 has 15 amino acids. The CDR3 nucleotides read TGTGCCAGCGCGATAAGGAGCGCGAACACCGGGGAGCTGTTTTTT. Its protein product is CASAIRSANTGELFF. Together with reference TRBV5-4 and TRBJ2-2, the CDR3 gives the full variable domain: ETGVTQSPTHLIKTRGQQVTLRCSSQSGHNTVSWYQQALGQGPQFIFQYYREEENGRGNFPPRFSGLQFPNYSSELNVNALELDDSALYLCASAIRSANTGELFFGEGSRLTVL.

Notes on this clone: At the DNA level, this CDR3 is encoded by other sequences in the same sample as well. This chain links TRBV4-1 with TRBJ1-1; D remains ambiguous. The V gene lost 4 bases and the J gene lost 4 bases, with 10 bases spanning the gap. CDR3 size: 13 residues. Germline V gene lookup returns CDR1 MGHRA and CDR2 YSYEKL. The CDR3 DNA reads as TGCGCCAGCAGCCCCCGAGAGGTCACTGAAGCTTTCTTT. Protein sequence: CASSPREVTEAFF.

The chain employs TRBV19 and TRBJ1-5; TRBD1 is a possible D gene (5 bases). CDR1 is LNHDA, CDR2 SQIVND, per germline (reference sequence). V dropped 11 bases and J dropped 0 bases, with 14 bases sitting between them. CDR3 size: 14 residues. The CDR3 DNA reads TGTGCCTCCCGGGGCAGACTTAGCAATCAGCCCCAGCATTTT. Its translation: CASRGRLSNQPQHF.

The rearrangement joins TRBV7-8 to TRBJ2-2; TRBD2 agrees at 10 bases. CDR1 and CDR2 from the germline V gene are SGHVS and FQNEAQ. The CDR3 is made up of 14 amino acids. V lost 10 bases, J lost 3 bases, and 5 bases stayed unmatched. CDR3 bases: TGTGCCACCGTAGCGGGAGGTTACACCGGGGAGCTGTTTTTT. It specifies CATVAGGYTGELFF. The whole variable domain, filled in from reference TRBV7-8 and TRBJ2-2, reads GAGVSQSPRYKVAKRGQDVALRCDPISGHVSLFWYQQALGQGPEFLTYFQNEAQLDKSGLPSDRFFAERPEGSVSTLKIQRTQQEDSAVYLCATVAGGYTGELFFGEGSRLTVL.

This clone was seen a single time. CDR3 sequence (DNA): TGTGCCAGCAGTTCCACCGGTGGGCCCCAGCATTTT. It translates to CASSSTGGPQHF. V gene TRBV28 combines with J gene TRBJ1-5; D is unclear. This CDR3 has 12 residues. Looked up from germline, CDR1 is MDHEN and CDR2 is SYDVKM. Trimming shortened V by 4 bases and J by 9 bases, and 10 bases separated the two germline ends.

The chain carries TRBV3-1 (or the pseudogene TRBV3-2) and TRBJ2-1; 12 nucleotides match TRBD2. Trimming cost V 2 bases and J 8 bases; bases outside gene matches: 1. The germline V gene encodes CDR1 LGHDT and CDR2 YNNKEL (reference sequence). The CDR3 has 14 residues. CDR3 region: CASSQLAGGDEQFF. In DNA, the CDR3 is TGTGCCAGCAGCCAACTAGCGGGAGGGGATGAGCAGTTCTTC.

A single count supports this clone. This chain joins TRBV19 and TRBJ2-1; no firm D call. Trimming took 6 bases from V and 2 from J, leaving 14 bases between them. Germline V gene data show CDR1 as LNHDA and CDR2 as SQIVND (reference sequence). The length of the CDR3 is 15 residues. DNA for the CDR3: TGTGCCAGTAGCTCGAATACATTAACCTACAATGAGCAGTTCTTC. Translated: CASSSNTLTYNEQFF.

J is TRBJ2-7 and V is TRBV28, with 10 positions matching TRBD2. Losses at the gene ends were 2 bases for V and 7 bases for J; bases not matched to a gene: 2. Germline V gene sequence: CDR1 MDHEN, CDR2 SYDVKM. This CDR3 contains 13 residues. The CDR3 protein is CASSLLAGEEQYF. In DNA, the CDR3 is TGTGCCAGCAGTTTACTAGCGGGAGAGGAGCAGTACTTC. Based on the CDR3 plus reference TRBV28 and TRBJ2-7, the full variable domain is DVKVTQSSRYLVKRTGEKVFLECVQDMDHENMFWYRQDPGLGLRLIYFSYDVKMKEKGDIPEGYSVSREKKERFSLILESASTNQTSMYLCASSLLAGEEQYFGPGTRLTVT.

The chain carries TRBV27 and TRBJ1-6, with D possibly TRBD1 on 6 matching bases. The CDR3 spans 12 residues. Germline loops: CDR1 MNHEY, CDR2 SMNVEV (reference sequence). The V end lost 4 bases, the J end lost 11 bases, and 9 bases lay between the germline ends. The CDR3 DNA sequence: TGTGCCAGCAGTTACCCAGGGGCACCCCTCCACTTT. It encodes CASSYPGAPLHF.

This chain links TRBV2 with TRBJ2-5; D is possibly TRBD1 or TRBD2 (5 bases each). Trimming cost V 6 bases and J 5 bases, with 19 bases left between them. CDR3 size: 15 residues. Germline CDR1 SNHLY, CDR2 FYNNEI. Here the CDR3 reads CASSGGTLPAETQYF. The CDR3 nucleotides read TGTGCCAGCAGCGGTGGGACCCTCCCAGCGGAGACCCAGTACTTC.

This clone was recorded only once. The V and J genes are TRBV27 and TRBJ1-1; unclear D gene. V was pared by 5 bases and J by 2 bases, with 12 bases between. CDR3 length: 14 residues. Germline V gives CDR1 MNHEY, CDR2 SMNVEV (reference sequence). The CDR3 DNA sequence: TGTGCCAGCAGTACAACAGAATTTAACACTGAAGCTTTCTTT. Translating it yields CASSTTEFNTEAFF.

This chain links TRBV12-5 with TRBJ2-3; either TRBD1 or TRBD2 may fit D (5 bases each). CDR3 length: 14 amino acids. Germline V gives CDR1 LGHNT, CDR2 FRNRAP. Trimming removed 2 bases from V and 4 bases from J, with 10 bases in between. DNA of the CDR3: TGTGCTAGTGGTTTGAGTGGGACGGCAGATACGCAGTATTTT. Amino acid sequence: CASGLSGTADTQYF. The full variable domain, with the rest looked up from reference TRBV12-5 and TRBJ2-3, is DARVTQTPRHKVTEMGQEVTMRCQPILGHNTVFWYRQTMMQGLELLAYFRNRAPLDDSGMPKDRFSAEMPDATLATLKIQPSEPRDSAVYFCASGLSGTADTQYFGPGTRLTVL.

The gene calls are TRBV18 and TRBJ2-5; 8 bases map to TRBD2. The germline V gene has CDR1 KGHSH and CDR2 LQKENI. This CDR3 has 16 amino acids. Trimming removed 6 bases from V and 2 bases from J; junction bases left unmatched: 11. In DNA, the CDR3 is TGTGCCAGCTCGATCCTTAGCGGGAATACTCAAGAGACCCAGTACTTC. This sequence encodes CASSILSGNTQETQYF.

CDR3 coding DNA: TGTGCCAGCAGCCAAGCCCGGGCGAACACTGAAGCTTTCTTT. Translation gives CASSQARANTEAFF. The V gene is TRBV3-1 (or the pseudogene TRBV3-2), the J gene TRBJ1-1; D gene unclear. CDR3 length: 14 amino acids. V gave up 1 base and J gave up 1 base, with 7 bases separating them. Per germline, CDR1 LGHDT and CDR2 YNNKEL (reference sequence).

The V call is TRBV7-8, the J call TRBJ1-2; weak D call: TRBD1 (5 bases). There are 14 residues in the CDR3. Germline V CDR1 and CDR2: SGHVS, FQNEAQ. The germline V and J ends were trimmed by 1 base and 4 bases, with 10 bases remaining between them. DNA for the CDR3: TGTGCCAGCAGCTTAGGCGGCAGGGCCTATGGCTACACCTTC. This gives the protein CASSLGGRAYGYTF.

The table lists this clone with a few counts. J is TRBJ1-4 and V is TRBV7-9; no clear D. CDR3 size: 13 residues. The germline V gene encodes CDR1 SEHNR and CDR2 FQNEAQ (reference sequence). V shed 2 bases and J shed 5 bases, with 6 bases lying between them. The CDR3 is CASSLQENEKLFF. In nucleotides, the CDR3 is TGTGCCAGCAGCTTACAGGAGAATGAAAAACTGTTTTTT.

The J gene is TRBJ2-1, the V gene TRBV3-1 (or the pseudogene TRBV3-2); D remains ambiguous. The CDR3 is 11 amino acids. Trimming removed 3 bases from V and 9 bases from J, with 6 bases in between. Germline CDR1 reads LGHDT; CDR2 reads YNNKEL (reference sequence). CDR3 sequence (DNA): TGTGCCAGCAGCCACATGGGTGAGCAGTTCTTC. Translation gives CASSHMGEQFF.

V and J are TRBV28 and TRBJ1-2; 7 bases are shared with TRBD1. The CDR3 contains 13 residues. V lost 3 bases, J lost 4 bases, and 2 bases stayed unmatched. Germline V gene lookup returns CDR1 MDHEN and CDR2 SYDVKM. CDR3 in amino acids: CASSLGQLYGYTF. The CDR3 coding sequence is TGTGCCAGCAGTTTGGGACAGCTCTATGGCTACACCTTC.

This CDR3 reads CASSVGLAGGEQYF. The CDR3 DNA follows: TGTGCCAGCAGCGTAGGACTAGCGGGAGGCGAGCAGTACTTC. The chain couples TRBV9 to TRBJ2-7; 13 bases are a match to TRBD2. Looked up from germline, CDR1 is SGDLS and CDR2 is YYNGEE. The CDR3 covers 14 residues. V lost 0 bases to trimming and J lost 6 bases; unmatched junction nucleotides: 0.

The chain employs TRBV10-3 and TRBJ2-7, with 13 bases identical to TRBD2. Germline V gives CDR1 ENHRY, CDR2 SYGVKD. The CDR3 is made up of 14 amino acids. V dropped 4 bases and J dropped 4; count of bases not matched to a gene: 1. CDR3 amino acids: CAISGLAGGYEQYF. The CDR3, as DNA: TGTGCCATCAGTGGACTAGCGGGAGGTTACGAGCAGTACTTC.

In its sample, this clone was seen once. The rearrangement uses TRBV7-8 and TRBJ2-2, with 15 bases matching TRBD2. The CDR3 length is 16 residues. Germline-derived CDR1 and CDR2 are SGHVS and FQNEAQ. Unmatched junction bases numbered 0, after V lost 3 bases and J lost 4 bases. The CDR3 coding sequence is TGTGCCAGCAGCTTGGGACTAGCGGGAGGCACCGGGGAGCTGTTTTTT. This sequence encodes CASSLGLAGGTGELFF.

The V call is TRBV7-9, the J call TRBJ1-1; 8 bases map to TRBD1. Germline-derived CDR1 and CDR2 are SEHNR and FQNEAQ (reference sequence). The length of the CDR3 is 15 residues. After removal of 4 bases from V and 6 bases from J, the junction contained 10 bases not matched to a gene. CDR3 nucleotide sequence: TGTGCCAGCAGCTCCCGGGACAGGTTAGAGGCTGAAGCTTTCTTT. This translates into CASSSRDRLEAEAFF.

The chain joins TRBV30 to TRBJ1-2, with D perhaps TRBD1 (5 bases). Germline-derived CDR1 and CDR2 are GTSNPN and SVGIG (reference sequence). V lost 5 bases and J 0 bases, leaving 13 bases between the germline ends. The CDR3 has 14 residues. CDR3 sequence (DNA): TGTGCCTGGTGGGGGACGGCTACTAACTATGGCTACACCTTC. Encoded protein: CAWWGTATNYGYTF.

V gene TRBV7-2 combines with J gene TRBJ2-7; the match to TRBD2 covers 11 bases. V lost 6 bases to trimming and J lost 0 bases; unmatched junction nucleotides: 4. Looked up from germline, CDR1 is SGHTA and CDR2 is FQGNSA. The CDR3 runs to 15 residues. CDR3 DNA: TGTGCCAGCAGACAAGGACTAGCGGGCTCCTACGAGCAGTACTTC. Protein sequence: CASRQGLAGSYEQYF.